A selection of T cell receptor beta chains follows, all from one sample in a study of cytomegalovirus exposure and HLA in healthy donors. Method: immunoSEQ multiplex PCR; TCRdb's copy keeps in-frame clones and lacks some. The sample data list about 140,000 clones. Sequenced sample: PBMCs. The receptors derive from a woman under 30 in good health and CMV-seronegative. Both conserved end residues are part of each CDR3. The D gene is left open where the match is weak.

cdr3_nt: TGTGCCAGCAGCGGGCCCTCGGGACTAGCGTTAAATGAGCAGTTCTTC
cdr3_aa: CASSGPSGLALNEQFF
v_call: TRBV9
d_call: TRBD2
j_call: TRBJ2-1

cdr3_nt: TGTGCCCGGAGACTAGCGGAGATAAAAGAGACCCAGTACTTC
cdr3_aa: CARRLAEIKETQYF
v_call: TRBV19
d_call: TRBD2
j_call: TRBJ2-5

cdr3_nt: TGTGCCAGCAGCTTCACAGGGTCGGAGACCCAGTACTTC
cdr3_aa: CASSFTGSETQYF
v_call: TRBV7-2
d_call: -
j_call: TRBJ2-5

cdr3_nt: TGTGCCAGCAGCTTAAGAATAGGACTGGAAGAGACCCAGTACTTC
cdr3_aa: CASSLRIGLEETQYF
v_call: TRBV11-3
d_call: -
j_call: TRBJ2-5

cdr3_nt: TGTGCCACCCAAGCGGGGTGGGAGCAGTTCTTC
cdr3_aa: CATQAGWEQFF
v_call: TRBV19
d_call: TRBD2
j_call: TRBJ2-1

cdr3_nt: TGTGCCAGCAGCAAGAGCGGGGACAGGGGGCTCCACGAGCAGTACTTC
cdr3_aa: CASSKSGDRGLHEQYF
v_call: TRBV7-9
d_call: TRBD1
j_call: TRBJ2-7

cdr3_nt: TGTGCCAGCAGCGTCACTAGCGGTACCGGGGAGCTGTTTTTT
cdr3_aa: CASSVTSGTGELFF
v_call: TRBV9
d_call: TRBD2
j_call: TRBJ2-2

cdr3_nt: TGTGCCAGCAGCTTAGTGGGGAGTAGTACTGAAGCTTTCTTT
cdr3_aa: CASSLVGSSTEAFF
v_call: TRBV7-2
d_call: -
j_call: TRBJ1-1

cdr3_nt: TGTGCCAGCAGAGAGGCGGGAGGAAACTCCTACGAGCAGTACTTC
cdr3_aa: CASREAGGNSYEQYF
v_call: TRBV5-5
d_call: TRBD2
j_call: TRBJ2-7

cdr3_nt: TGTGCCAGCAGCTCCGGGACTAGCGGTAACAATGAGCAGTTCTTC
cdr3_aa: CASSSGTSGNNEQFF
v_call: TRBV7-9
d_call: TRBD2
j_call: TRBJ2-1

cdr3_nt: TGTGCCAGCAGTGATAGGGAGCCGATCTACAATGAGCAGTTCTTC
cdr3_aa: CASSDREPIYNEQFF
v_call: TRBV6-1
d_call: -
j_call: TRBJ2-1

cdr3_nt: TGTGCCAGCTCACCTGAAGCGGGAGGGGACGAGCAGTACTTC
cdr3_aa: CASSPEAGGDEQYF
v_call: TRBV18
d_call: TRBD2
j_call: TRBJ2-7

cdr3_nt: TGTGCCAGCAGCTTCCTAGCGGGAGGAGGGGCGCAGTATTTT
cdr3_aa: CASSFLAGGGAQYF
v_call: TRBV7-2
d_call: TRBD2
j_call: TRBJ2-3

cdr3_nt: TGTGCCAGCTCACAGGGTTTCACTGAAGCTTTCTTT
cdr3_aa: CASSQGFTEAFF
v_call: TRBV7-9
d_call: -
j_call: TRBJ1-1

cdr3_nt: TGTGCCTTGGGGCAGTTGAACACTGAAGCTTTCTTT
cdr3_aa: CALGQLNTEAFF
v_call: TRBV11-2
d_call: -
j_call: TRBJ1-1

cdr3_nt: TGTGCCAGCAGTCCGACAGGGGCCTCCTACAATGAGCAGTTCTTC
cdr3_aa: CASSPTGASYNEQFF
v_call: TRBV7-3
d_call: TRBD1
j_call: TRBJ2-1

cdr3_nt: TGTGCCAGCAGGTTAGCGGGAGACGGGGGTAGCTCCTACAATGAGCAGTTCTTC
cdr3_aa: CASRLAGDGGSSYNEQFF
v_call: TRBV14
d_call: TRBD2
j_call: TRBJ2-1

cdr3_nt: TGTGCCAGCAGTTACAATCTAGCTAGCGCAGTCAACGAGCAGTACTTC
cdr3_aa: CASSYNLASAVNEQYF
v_call: TRBV6-5
d_call: -
j_call: TRBJ2-7

cdr3_nt: TGTGCCAGCTCACCACGGCGGGACACTGAAGCTTTCTTT
cdr3_aa: CASSPRRDTEAFF
v_call: TRBV18
d_call: -
j_call: TRBJ1-1

cdr3_nt: TGTGCCAGCGGGGGGACAGGGGACGGCACAGATACGCAGTATTTT
cdr3_aa: CASGGTGDGTDTQYF
v_call: TRBV6-4
d_call: TRBD1
j_call: TRBJ2-3

cdr3_nt: TGTGCCAGTAGTATATCCGGGGGACCCAATCAGCCCCAGCATTTT
cdr3_aa: CASSISGGPNQPQHF
v_call: TRBV19
d_call: -
j_call: TRBJ1-5

cdr3_nt: TGTGCCAGCAGCTTAATAGCGGGAGACACAGATACGCAGTATTTT
cdr3_aa: CASSLIAGDTDTQYF
v_call: TRBV7-3
d_call: TRBD2
j_call: TRBJ2-3

cdr3_nt: TGCAGCGTTGAACGGGGAGGGGAGACCCAGTACTTC
cdr3_aa: CSVERGGETQYF
v_call: TRBV29-1
d_call: TRBD2
j_call: TRBJ2-5

cdr3_nt: TGTGCCAGCAGTGAAGGTGGAGGGTTTTTAACTAATGAAAAACTGTTTTTT
cdr3_aa: CASSEGGGFLTNEKLFF
v_call: TRBV2
d_call: -
j_call: TRBJ1-4

cdr3_nt: TGTGCCAGCAGTCCAAGCCGGGACAGGGTTCAGCCCCAGCATTTT
cdr3_aa: CASSPSRDRVQPQHF
v_call: TRBV6-1
d_call: TRBD1
j_call: TRBJ1-5

cdr3_nt: TGTGCCAGCAGTGGGGACAGGGGCACAGATACGCAGTATTTT
cdr3_aa: CASSGDRGTDTQYF
v_call: TRBV6-1
d_call: TRBD1
j_call: TRBJ2-3

cdr3_nt: TGTGCCAGCAGCCCCACTACCGGGACAGATGGCACAGATACGCAGTATTTT
cdr3_aa: CASSPTTGTDGTDTQYF
v_call: TRBV5-5
d_call: TRBD1
j_call: TRBJ2-3

cdr3_nt: TGTGCCAGCAGCTTCGTGGCCGACTCTGGAAACACCATATATTTT
cdr3_aa: CASSFVADSGNTIYF
v_call: TRBV11-2
d_call: -
j_call: TRBJ1-3